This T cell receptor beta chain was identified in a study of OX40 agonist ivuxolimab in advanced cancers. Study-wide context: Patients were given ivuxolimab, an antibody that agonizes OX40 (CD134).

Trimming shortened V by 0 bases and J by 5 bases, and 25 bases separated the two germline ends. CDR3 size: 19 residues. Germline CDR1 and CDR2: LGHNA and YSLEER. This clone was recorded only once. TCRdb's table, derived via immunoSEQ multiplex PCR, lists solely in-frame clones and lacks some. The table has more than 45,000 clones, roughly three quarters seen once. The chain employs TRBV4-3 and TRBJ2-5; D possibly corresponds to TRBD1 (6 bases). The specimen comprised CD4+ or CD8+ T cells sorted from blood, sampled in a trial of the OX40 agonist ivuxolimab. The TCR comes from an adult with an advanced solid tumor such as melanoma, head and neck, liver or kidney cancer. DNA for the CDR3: TGCGCCAGCAGCCAAGAGGTGTTAGTGCAGGGGCCAACCAGGGAGACCCAGTACTTC. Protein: CASSQEVLVQGPTRETQYF.